Listed here are 19 T cell receptor beta chains from one sample, sequenced in a study of CXCR3-negative and CXCR3-positive naive CD8 T cells (dated by TCRdb to between 2018 and 2021). Overall study results and their limits: Compared with CXCR3-negative naive cells, CXCR3-positive naive cells had TRB CDR3s with higher hydrophobicity (lower Kidera factor 4), lower energy, and higher strength and volume indices.

Their antigen targets remain unknown. Reads for this sample came from a NextSeq 550. The Human TCR Profiling Kit (MiLaboratory) was used to prepare UMI-labeled 5' RACE TRB cDNA libraries. Each CDR3 protein sequence appears as one entry after TCRdb reprocessed the reads, and no DNA is included. The table held for this sample gives some 150,000 distinct CDR3 sequences. 0.45% to 0.55% of the sample belongs to the ten largest clones. The sequenced sample was naive CXCR3+ CD8+ T cells from blood. The intended sense of this specimen's cell subset or site label: CD45RO-CCR7+CD27+CD95- naive CD8+ T cells expressing CXCR3 (TNR3+). The source of these receptors is a human donor in good health. Some clones in this sample may be carry-over from other donors' samples.

The CDR3 is CASSLRPFTVEDEKLFF. The chain is built from TRBV11-2 and TRBJ1-4; the D call of TRBD1 rests on TCRdb alone, since no DNA is present to check it. The CDR3 has 17 residues. Per germline, CDR1 SGHAT and CDR2 FQNNGV.

This chain connects TRBV4-1 to TRBJ2-1; TCRdb gives TRBD2 as the D gene, but with no DNA this cannot be confirmed. The germline V gene encodes CDR1 MGHRA and CDR2 YSYEKL. CDR3 length equals 17 residues. The CDR3 here is CASSQEAGTSVYNEQFF.

The chain has TRBV20-1 and TRBJ1-2; with no DNA, the TCRdb D assignment of TRBD1 cannot be verified. This CDR3 region has 15 residues. From germline, CDR1 is DFQATT and CDR2 SNEGSKA (reference sequence). The CDR3 sequence is CSARETGQPIYGYTF.

V and J are TRBV12-3 or TRBV12-4 and TRBJ1-1; TCRdb indicates TRBD1, and absent DNA this call remains unverified. The CDR3 runs to 11 residues. The CDR3 here is CASTGGTEAFF.

This chain links TRBV7-8 with TRBJ2-7. Germline V gene data show CDR1 as SGHVS and CDR2 as FQNEAQ. This CDR3 spans 14 amino acids. This CDR3 reads CASSSWEETYEQYF.

This rearrangement joins TRBV28 to TRBJ2-3. Germline loops: CDR1 MDHEN, CDR2 SYDVKM. The CDR3 has 14 residues. CDR3 sequence: CASSLVRVADTQYF.

The chain is built from TRBV13 and TRBJ2-7; with no DNA, the TCRdb D assignment of TRBD1 cannot be verified. There are 15 residues in the CDR3. CDR1 PRHDT and CDR2 FYEKMQ come from the germline V gene (reference sequence). CDR3 region: CASSPGQAVTYEQYF.

V usage is TRBV5-6 and J usage is TRBJ2-1; with no DNA, the TCRdb D assignment of TRBD1 cannot be verified. The CDR3 consists of 13 residues. Germline lookup yields CDR1 SGHDT and CDR2 YYEEEE. CDR3 residues: CASSPRPRNEQFF.

The chain links TRBV3-1 to TRBJ1-1. CDR3 length: 13 residues. The germline gives CDR1 LGHDT, CDR2 YNNKEL (reference sequence). The CDR3: CASSPPASDEAFF.

This chain connects TRBV3-1 to TRBJ2-7; TCRdb calls TRBD2, which cannot be checked without DNA. CDR1 is LGHDT and CDR2 is YNNKEL in the germline V gene (reference sequence). The CDR3 is 15 residues long. CDR3 sequence reads: CASSQVKAARGEQYF.

The V call is TRBV28, the J call TRBJ2-1; TCRdb's D gene call, TRBD2, goes unchecked for lack of DNA. CDR3 length: 14 amino acids. Germline CDR1 is MDHEN and CDR2 is SYDVKM. CDR3: CASIGLAIYNEQFF.

CDR3 region: CSVERADSTYEQYF. V is TRBV29-1 and J is TRBJ2-7; TCRdb indicates TRBD2, and absent DNA this call remains unverified. CDR3 length: 14 residues. Per the germline V gene, CDR1 is SQVTM and CDR2 is ANQGSEA.

This chain links TRBV4-1 with TRBJ1-1; TCRdb designates TRBD1, a call that cannot be tested without DNA. The germline V gene has CDR1 MGHRA and CDR2 YSYEKL. This CDR3 is 14 amino acids long. CDR3 sequence: CASSQVTGGAEAFF.

The gene calls are TRBV4-3 and TRBJ1-1; without DNA, the TCRdb call of TRBD1 cannot be checked. From germline, CDR1 is LGHNA and CDR2 YSLEER. The CDR3 covers 15 residues. CDR3: CASSPLRGENTEAFF.

The V call is TRBV5-1, the J call TRBJ2-7; TCRdb's D call of TRBD2 is untestable without DNA. CDR1 SGHRS and CDR2 YFSETQ come from the germline V gene. The CDR3 is 18 amino acids. CDR3: CASSSGLAGEIWSYEQYF.

V and J are TRBV5-5 and TRBJ2-2; the TCRdb call, TRBD2, lacks DNA for checking. The length of the CDR3 is 15 residues. Per germline, CDR1 SGHKS and CDR2 YYEKEE (reference sequence). The CDR3 reads CASSFRRANTGELFF.

The chain joins TRBV20-1 to TRBJ2-1; the TCRdb D gene call, TRBD2, has no DNA to confirm it. This CDR3 spans 14 amino acids. Germline V lookup: CDR1 DFQATT, CDR2 SNEGSKA (reference sequence). CDR3 amino acids: CSAQEGGRSYEQFF.

The V and J genes are TRBV5-1 and TRBJ2-7. Germline-derived CDR1 and CDR2 are SGHRS and YFSETQ. The CDR3 runs 14 residues. This CDR3 is CASSMDRATYEQYF. Full variable domain (missing parts from reference TRBV5-1 and TRBJ2-7): KAGVTQTPRYLIKTRGQQVTLSCSPISGHRSVSWYQQTPGQGLQFLFEYFSETQRNKGNFPGRFSGRQFSNSRSEMNVSTLELGDSALYLCASSMDRATYEQYFGPGTRLTVT.

This chain links TRBV29-1 with TRBJ2-3; TCRdb proposes TRBD1, but this gene call is untestable without DNA. The CDR3 is 16 amino acids. CDR1 and CDR2 (germline): SQVTM, ANQGSEA. The CDR3 is CSVEGSDGQGLDTQYF.